Following are 17 T cell receptor beta chains from one sample sequenced in a study of T-cell reconstitution after alpha-beta-depleted transplantation in children. Construction of the TCRbeta library involved unique molecular identifiers. TCRdb re-analysed the PCR reads in MiXCR, keeping a single row per CDR3 protein. This sample has about 980,000 distinct CDR3 sequences; roughly 29% occur once, and the top ten carry 28%. The sequencing used PBMCs, mostly from graft donor cells, collected 360 days after TCRalphabeta/CD19-depleted stem cell transplant. These receptors all stem from a boy in the first two years of life who had a stem cell transplant for SCID, so the T cells may come from the graft donor.

This clonotype showed up just once. This chain joins TRBV7-9 and TRBJ2-7; D uncertain. In germline, CDR1 is SEHNR, CDR2 FQNEAQ (reference sequence). Trimming left V 5 bases short and J 7 bases short, with 12 bases between. The CDR3 spans 12 residues. The CDR3 nucleotides read TGTGCCAGCAGCCGAAACCTCGGGGAGCAGTACTTC. This translates into CASSRNLGEQYF.

This chain connects TRBV7-6 to TRBJ2-7, with a tentative D call TRBD2 (5 bases). Germline V CDR1 and CDR2: SGHVS, FNYEAQ. The CDR3 extends over 14 amino acids. V shed 5 bases and J shed 4 bases, with 15 bases lying between them. CDR3 DNA: TGTGCCAGCAGCCTAAGCGGACCGGCGTACGAGCAGTACTTC. Protein product: CASSLSGPAYEQYF.

This clonotype has more than one count but fewer than ten. V usage is TRBV5-1 and J usage is TRBJ2-5; D not resolved. The germline gives CDR1 SGHRS, CDR2 YFSETQ. V was cut by 2 bases and J by 3 bases, with 11 bases left in between. The CDR3 totals 14 residues. CDR3 DNA sequence: TGCGCCAGCAGCTTCAACAGTGGGGAAGAGACCCAGTACTTC. This translates into CASSFNSGEETQYF.

This clonotype was observed a handful of times. The genes are TRBV4-3 and TRBJ2-7, with TRBD1 identical over 7 bases. After removal of 1 base from V and 2 bases from J, the junction contained 5 bases not matched to a gene. The CDR3 covers 15 residues. The germline gives CDR1 LGHNA, CDR2 YSLEER. The CDR3 DNA reads as TGCGCCAGCAGCCAAGGGACAGGCGTAACCTACGAGCAGTACTTC. Protein: CASSQGTGVTYEQYF.

This clonotype was seen more than once but under ten times. V and J are TRBV10-3 and TRBJ1-5, with D tentatively TRBD1 (6 bases). V gave up 3 bases and J gave up 1 base, with 7 bases separating them. Germline lookup yields CDR1 ENHRY and CDR2 SYGVKD. There are 14 residues in the CDR3. CDR3 sequence reads: CAISETGSNQPQHF. In DNA form, the CDR3 reads TGTGCCATCAGTGAAACAGGGAGCAATCAGCCCCAGCATTTT.

In its sample, this clonotype was seen many times. This chain uses TRBV3-1 with TRBJ2-4; D is ambiguous. Between the trimmed V and J ends, which lost 0 bases and 0 bases, there was a span of 15 bases. From germline, CDR1 is LGHDT and CDR2 YNNKEL (reference sequence). The length of the CDR3 is 18 residues. The CDR3 loop is CASSQDPRSFIAKNIQYF. The CDR3 DNA sequence: TGTGCCAGCAGCCAAGATCCGCGGAGCTTCATAGCCAAAAACATTCAGTACTTC.

V and J are TRBV20-1 and TRBJ1-5; D is possibly TRBD1 (6 bases). Trimming removed 6 bases at V and 4 bases at J, with 13 bases between. This CDR3 comprises 13 residues. Per the germline V gene, CDR1 is DFQATT and CDR2 is SNEGSKA (reference sequence). The CDR3 loop is CSASGQPNQPQHF. CDR3 DNA: TGCAGTGCGTCCGGACAGCCAAATCAGCCCCAGCATTTT.

The gene calls are TRBV12-3 or TRBV12-4 and TRBJ2-1; either TRBD1 or TRBD2 may supply D (6 bases each). The CDR3 is 14 residues long. Trimming took off 3 bases at V and 3 bases at J, with 9 bases between the two ends. In DNA form, the CDR3 reads TGTGCCAGCAGTTTCGAGGGGGGCTACAATGAGCAGTTCTTC. Its protein product is CASSFEGGYNEQFF.

Many counts were recorded for this clonotype. The chain couples TRBV20-1 to TRBJ2-7; 8 bases are shared with TRBD1. Germline CDR1 and CDR2: DFQATT and SNEGSKA (reference sequence). J gave up 9 bases and V 3 bases, and 16 bases lay outside the gene matches. This CDR3 region has 15 residues. As DNA, the CDR3 is TGCAGTGCTAGGATCCCCGGGACAGGTACTAATGGGCAGTACTTC. Residues: CSARIPGTGTNGQYF.

The genes are TRBV6-6 and TRBJ1-3; D is ambiguous. CDR3 length: 13 residues. From germline, CDR1 is MNHNY and CDR2 SVGAGI (reference sequence). The V gene lost 6 bases and the J gene lost 3 bases, with 9 bases spanning the gap. The CDR3 nucleotides are TGTGCCAGCAGACCGAGGCTTGGAAACACCATATATTTT. It encodes CASRPRLGNTIYF.

The V and J genes are TRBV20-1 and TRBJ1-4; 8 bases map to TRBD1. In germline, CDR1 is DFQATT, CDR2 SNEGSKA (reference sequence). V shed 6 bases, J shed 0 bases, and the junction held 9 bases outside the gene matches. This CDR3 has 16 residues. CDR3 residues: CSAITGGYATNEKLFF. CDR3 nucleotide sequence: TGCAGTGCGATTACAGGGGGGTACGCAACTAATGAAAAACTGTTTTTT.

This clonotype appeared a few times. The genes are TRBV7-3 and TRBJ2-3; no clear D gene. CDR3 length: 15 amino acids. Between the trimmed V and J ends, which lost 2 bases and 0 bases, there was a span of 9 bases. Germline CDR1 is SGHTA and CDR2 is FQGTGA. CDR3 nucleotide sequence: TGTGCCAGCAGCTTAGCGATTCCTAGCACAGATACGCAGTATTTT. Its protein product is CASSLAIPSTDTQYF. The full variable domain, in which reference TRBV7-3 and TRBJ2-3 provide the parts outside the CDR3, is GAGVSQTPSNKVTEKGKYVELRCDPISGHTALYWYRQSLGQGPEFLIYFQGTGAADDSGLPNDRFFAVRPEGSVSTLKIQRTERGDSAVYLCASSLAIPSTDTQYFGPGTRLTVL.

The chain combines TRBV4-3 with TRBJ2-3; TRBD1 matches 7 bases. CDR3 length equals 20 residues. Losses at the gene ends were 3 bases for V and 3 bases for J; bases not matched to a gene: 21. Germline CDR1 LGHNA, CDR2 YSLEER. The CDR3 region is CASSQRGLKGAYSGTDTQYF. CDR3 nucleotide sequence: TGCGCCAGCAGCCAGAGGGGCCTGAAGGGGGCGTATTCGGGGACAGATACGCAGTATTTT.

The chain recombines TRBV5-1 with TRBJ1-1; 9 bases match TRBD1. Germline-derived CDR1 and CDR2 are SGHRS and YFSETQ. V gave up 4 bases and J gave up 1 base; unmatched junction bases: 8. The CDR3 is 16 amino acids. In DNA form, the CDR3 reads TGCGCCAGCAGCCGGTCTTTGACAGGGGGGAACACTGAAGCTTTCTTT. It is translated as CASSRSLTGGNTEAFF.

This clonotype was counted between two and nine times. The chain combines TRBV6-6 with TRBJ1-1; no clear D. The CDR3 is 13 amino acids. V was shortened by 9 bases and J by 4 bases, with 15 bases between the two germline ends. Germline V gene data show CDR1 as MNHNY and CDR2 as SVGAGI (reference sequence). DNA of the CDR3: TGTGCCAGTAGCTGGCGGGAGTCCACTGAAGCTTTCTTT. This sequence encodes CASSWRESTEAFF.

This chain connects TRBV5-1 to TRBJ2-1; 9 nucleotides align to TRBD2. V shed 4 bases, J shed 4 bases, and the junction held 9 bases outside the gene matches. The CDR3 spans 16 residues. Germline V CDR1 and CDR2: SGHRS, YFSETQ. The CDR3 DNA is TGCGCCAGCAGCGATATTAGCGGGGGCCGTTACAATGAGCAGTTCTTC. Translating it yields CASSDISGGRYNEQFF.

The V and J genes are TRBV4-2 and TRBJ2-3; maybe TRBD2 (6 bases). V lost 0 bases, J lost 0 bases, and 19 bases lay in between. The CDR3 is 19 amino acids. Germline V gives CDR1 LGHNA, CDR2 YNFKEQ. This CDR3 reads CASSQEDGWLAPSTDTQYF. DNA of the CDR3: TGTGCCAGCAGCCAAGAAGACGGTTGGCTAGCGCCTAGCACAGATACGCAGTATTTT.